These T cell receptor beta chains were read from a single sample in a study of shared clonotypes between healthy human individuals. TCRdb's copy holds only in-frame clones and misses some; the assay was immunoSEQ multiplex PCR. The sample shows roughly 2.5 million clones, 85% to 95% of them seen only once. What was sequenced was naive CD4+ T cells sorted from blood. The receptor source for this set is a man between 18 and 29 years old in good health. CDR3s include the opening cysteine and the closing phenylalanine or tryptophan. The order of the fields is V gene, clone size, J gene, D gene, CDR3 length, CDR3 protein, CDR3 DNA. The D gene is left open where the match is weak. Expanded clones are given a class, and other clones once, few, many or no size at all.

v_call: TRBV5-8
clone_size: NA
j_call: TRBJ2-1
d_call: TRBD1
cdr3_length: 14
cdr3_aa: CASSRSDRGYEQFF
cdr3_nt: TGTGCCAGCAGTCGATCGGACAGGGGGTATGAGCAGTTCTTC

v_call: TRBV7-2
clone_size: NA
j_call: TRBJ1-2
d_call: NA
cdr3_length: 14
cdr3_aa: CASSTYEGVYGYTF
cdr3_nt: TGTGCCAGCAGTACTTATGAGGGAGTCTATGGCTACACCTTC

v_call: TRBV30
clone_size: few
j_call: TRBJ1-1
d_call: NA
cdr3_length: 12
cdr3_aa: CAWSPSNTEAFF
cdr3_nt: TGTGCCTGGAGTCCGTCTAACACTGAAGCTTTCTTT

v_call: TRBV27
clone_size: once
j_call: TRBJ1-1
d_call: NA
cdr3_length: 14
cdr3_aa: CASSFGGVFTEAFF
cdr3_nt: TGTGCCAGCAGCTTTGGCGGGGTTTTTACTGAAGCTTTCTTT

v_call: TRBV6-5
clone_size: NA
j_call: TRBJ1-2
d_call: NA
cdr3_length: 12
cdr3_aa: CASSTSSYGYTF
cdr3_nt: TGTGCCAGCAGTACCTCAAGTTATGGCTACACCTTC

v_call: TRBV7-8
clone_size: NA
j_call: TRBJ1-1
d_call: NA
cdr3_length: 14
cdr3_aa: CASSPRALNTEAFF
cdr3_nt: TGTGCCAGCAGCCCCCGGGCCCTGAACACTGAAGCTTTCTTT

v_call: TRBV6-1
clone_size: NA
j_call: TRBJ1-3
d_call: NA
cdr3_length: 16
cdr3_aa: CASSERENFSGNTIYF
cdr3_nt: TGTGCCAGCAGTGAACGAGAGAATTTCTCTGGAAACACCATATATTTT

v_call: TRBV27
clone_size: NA
j_call: TRBJ1-6
d_call: NA
cdr3_length: 15
cdr3_aa: CASTGRGTYNSPLHF
cdr3_nt: TGTGCCAGCACCGGACGGGGGACCTATAATTCACCCCTCCACTTT

v_call: TRBV27
clone_size: NA
j_call: TRBJ2-5
d_call: NA
cdr3_length: 13
cdr3_aa: CASSFNPLGTQYF
cdr3_nt: TGTGCCAGCAGTTTTAACCCCCTGGGGACCCAGTACTTC

v_call: TRBV5-1
clone_size: once
j_call: TRBJ2-3
d_call: TRBD1
cdr3_length: 14
cdr3_aa: CASSLSKGADTQYF
cdr3_nt: TGCGCCAGCAGCTTGTCGAAGGGGGCGGATACGCAGTATTTT

v_call: TRBV11-2
clone_size: NA
j_call: TRBJ1-4
d_call: NA
cdr3_length: 15
cdr3_aa: CAGSLDWGGNEKLFF
cdr3_nt: TGTGCCGGCAGCTTAGACTGGGGGGGTAATGAAAAACTGTTTTTT

v_call: TRBV5-1
clone_size: NA
j_call: TRBJ2-5
d_call: TRBD2
cdr3_length: 17
cdr3_aa: CASSLAGKAGAQETQYF
cdr3_nt: TGCGCCAGCAGCTTGGCCGGGAAAGCGGGGGCCCAAGAGACCCAGTACTTC

v_call: TRBV5-1
clone_size: NA
j_call: TRBJ2-1
d_call: TRBD2
cdr3_length: 16
cdr3_aa: CASSLMLLAGGNEQFF
cdr3_nt: TGCGCCAGCAGCTTGATGCTCCTAGCGGGGGGGAATGAGCAGTTCTTC

v_call: TRBV7-2
clone_size: NA
j_call: TRBJ1-5
d_call: NA
cdr3_length: 17
cdr3_aa: CASSLIGWGYSNQPQHF
cdr3_nt: TGTGCCAGCAGCTTAATAGGTTGGGGGTATAGCAATCAGCCCCAGCATTTT

v_call: TRBV6-5
clone_size: NA
j_call: TRBJ2-7
d_call: NA
cdr3_length: 14
cdr3_aa: CASSYASGVYEQYF
cdr3_nt: TGTGCCAGCAGTTACGCATCTGGGGTCTACGAGCAGTACTTC

v_call: TRBV18
clone_size: NA
j_call: TRBJ2-7
d_call: NA
cdr3_length: 14
cdr3_aa: CASSPRPISYEQYF
cdr3_nt: TGTGCCAGCTCACCAAGGCCCATCTCCTACGAGCAGTACTTC

v_call: TRBV18
clone_size: NA
j_call: TRBJ1-3
d_call: NA
cdr3_length: 15
cdr3_aa: CASSQTDGTGNTIYF
cdr3_nt: TGTGCCAGCTCACAAACGGACGGGACAGGAAACACCATATATTTT

v_call: TRBV6-1
clone_size: NA
j_call: TRBJ2-3
d_call: TRBD2
cdr3_length: 15
cdr3_aa: CASTRLAAGTDTQYF
cdr3_nt: TGTGCCAGCACGCGACTAGCGGCCGGCACAGATACGCAGTATTTT

v_call: TRBV4-3
clone_size: NA
j_call: TRBJ2-3
d_call: NA
cdr3_length: 16
cdr3_aa: CASSQYKGRFTDTQYF
cdr3_nt: TGCGCCAGCAGCCAATACAAGGGGCGCTTCACAGATACGCAGTATTTT

v_call: TRBV6-1
clone_size: NA
j_call: TRBJ2-7
d_call: TRBD1
cdr3_length: 14
cdr3_aa: CASSEGTGYERQYF
cdr3_nt: TGTGCCAGCAGTGAAGGGACAGGTTACGAGCGGCAGTACTTC

v_call: TRBV27
clone_size: NA
j_call: TRBJ2-6
d_call: NA
cdr3_length: 22
cdr3_aa: CASSLVPLDRVGLGSGANVLTF
cdr3_nt: TGTGCCAGCAGTCTAGTCCCGTTAGACAGGGTGGGACTCGGCTCTGGGGCCAACGTCCTGACTTTC

v_call: TRBV28
clone_size: NA
j_call: TRBJ2-3
d_call: NA
cdr3_length: 10
cdr3_aa: CASSLDTQYF
cdr3_nt: TGTGCCAGCAGTTTGGATACGCAGTATTTT

v_call: TRBV4-1
clone_size: NA
j_call: TRBJ1-2
d_call: NA
cdr3_length: 18
cdr3_aa: CASSQVEGEAVPNYGYTF
cdr3_nt: TGCGCCAGCAGCCAAGTAGAGGGGGAGGCGGTTCCGAACTATGGCTACACCTTC

v_call: TRBV7-8
clone_size: NA
j_call: TRBJ2-3
d_call: TRBD2
cdr3_length: 12
cdr3_aa: CASSQVGGAQYF
cdr3_nt: TGTGCCAGCAGCCAAGTTGGGGGGGCGCAGTATTTT

v_call: TRBV5-1
clone_size: NA
j_call: TRBJ2-1
d_call: TRBD1
cdr3_length: 15
cdr3_aa: CASSPGQGSYNEQFF
cdr3_nt: TGCGCCAGCAGCCCCGGACAGGGGTCCTACAATGAGCAGTTCTTC

v_call: TRBV6-1
clone_size: NA
j_call: TRBJ1-1
d_call: NA
cdr3_length: 14
cdr3_aa: CASSVEILNTEAFF
cdr3_nt: TGTGCCAGCAGTGTAGAGATTCTGAACACTGAAGCTTTCTTT

v_call: TRBV2
clone_size: NA
j_call: TRBJ1-1
d_call: NA
cdr3_length: 14
cdr3_aa: CASSRTLDGTEAFF
cdr3_nt: TGTGCCAGCAGTAGGACCCTTGATGGGACTGAAGCTTTCTTT

v_call: TRBV21-1
clone_size: NA
j_call: TRBJ1-5
d_call: NA
cdr3_length: 15
cdr3_aa: CASPVGGESNQPQHF
cdr3_nt: TGTGCCAGCCCCGTAGGGGGGGAGAGCAATCAGCCCCAGCATTTT

v_call: TRBV29-1
clone_size: NA
j_call: TRBJ2-7
d_call: TRBD1
cdr3_length: 13
cdr3_aa: CSVAGQVTYEQYF
cdr3_nt: TGCAGCGTTGCGGGACAGGTTACCTACGAGCAGTACTTC

v_call: TRBV29-1
clone_size: NA
j_call: TRBJ2-3
d_call: TRBD1
cdr3_length: 15
cdr3_aa: CSVVGTGGFGDTQYF
cdr3_nt: TGCAGCGTTGTTGGGACAGGGGGTTTTGGAGATACGCAGTATTTT

v_call: TRBV9
clone_size: NA
j_call: TRBJ2-7
d_call: NA
cdr3_length: 14
cdr3_aa: CASSVDEGPYEQYF
cdr3_nt: TGTGCCAGCAGCGTAGACGAGGGCCCCTACGAGCAGTACTTC

v_call: TRBV5-1
clone_size: NA
j_call: TRBJ1-4
d_call: NA
cdr3_length: 15
cdr3_aa: CASSLSGTVNEKLFF
cdr3_nt: TGCGCCAGCAGCTTGTCGGGGACCGTTAATGAAAAACTGTTTTTT

v_call: TRBV28
clone_size: NA
j_call: TRBJ2-7
d_call: NA
cdr3_length: 11
cdr3_aa: CASSLIYEQYF
cdr3_nt: TGTGCCAGCAGTCTAATCTACGAGCAGTACTTC

v_call: TRBV27
clone_size: NA
j_call: TRBJ2-2
d_call: NA
cdr3_length: 14
cdr3_aa: CASSGVVGVGELFF
cdr3_nt: TGTGCCAGCAGTGGGGTTGTGGGGGTCGGGGAGCTGTTTTTT

v_call: TRBV7-2
clone_size: NA
j_call: TRBJ1-1
d_call: NA
cdr3_length: 13
cdr3_aa: CASSPGTFTEAFF
cdr3_nt: TGTGCCAGCAGCCCCGGGACCTTCACTGAAGCTTTCTTT

v_call: TRBV2
clone_size: once
j_call: TRBJ2-5
d_call: NA
cdr3_length: 13
cdr3_aa: CASSWVIKETQYF
cdr3_nt: TGTGCCAGCAGTTGGGTGATAAAAGAGACCCAGTACTTC

v_call: TRBV6-5
clone_size: NA
j_call: TRBJ2-7
d_call: NA
cdr3_length: 15
cdr3_aa: CASSYSTGTNYEQYF
cdr3_nt: TGTGCCAGCAGTTACTCGACCGGGACAAACTACGAGCAGTACTTC

v_call: TRBV18
clone_size: NA
j_call: TRBJ1-5
d_call: NA
cdr3_length: 13
cdr3_aa: CASSRTDNQPQHF
cdr3_nt: TGTGCCAGCTCACGGACGGACAATCAGCCCCAGCATTTT

v_call: TRBV7-2
clone_size: NA
j_call: TRBJ2-3
d_call: NA
cdr3_length: 13
cdr3_aa: CASSAPNTDTRYF
cdr3_nt: TGTGCCAGCAGCGCTCCTAACACAGATACGCGGTATTTT

v_call: TRBV5-4
clone_size: NA
j_call: TRBJ2-5
d_call: NA
cdr3_length: 15
cdr3_aa: CASSTKRGYQETQYF
cdr3_nt: TGTGCCAGCAGCACGAAACGAGGGTACCAAGAGACCCAGTACTTC

v_call: TRBV28
clone_size: NA
j_call: TRBJ1-1
d_call: NA
cdr3_length: 13
cdr3_aa: CAIETKKYTEAFF
cdr3_nt: TGTGCCATCGAGACCAAGAAATACACTGAAGCTTTCTTT

v_call: TRBV18
clone_size: NA
j_call: TRBJ2-7
d_call: NA
cdr3_length: 15
cdr3_aa: CASSQNRASSYEQYF
cdr3_nt: TGTGCCAGCTCTCAAAACAGGGCAAGCTCCTACGAGCAGTACTTC

v_call: TRBV5-1
clone_size: NA
j_call: TRBJ1-1
d_call: NA
cdr3_length: 13
cdr3_aa: CASAGQVNTEAFF
cdr3_nt: TGCGCCAGCGCGGGGCAGGTGAACACTGAAGCTTTCTTT